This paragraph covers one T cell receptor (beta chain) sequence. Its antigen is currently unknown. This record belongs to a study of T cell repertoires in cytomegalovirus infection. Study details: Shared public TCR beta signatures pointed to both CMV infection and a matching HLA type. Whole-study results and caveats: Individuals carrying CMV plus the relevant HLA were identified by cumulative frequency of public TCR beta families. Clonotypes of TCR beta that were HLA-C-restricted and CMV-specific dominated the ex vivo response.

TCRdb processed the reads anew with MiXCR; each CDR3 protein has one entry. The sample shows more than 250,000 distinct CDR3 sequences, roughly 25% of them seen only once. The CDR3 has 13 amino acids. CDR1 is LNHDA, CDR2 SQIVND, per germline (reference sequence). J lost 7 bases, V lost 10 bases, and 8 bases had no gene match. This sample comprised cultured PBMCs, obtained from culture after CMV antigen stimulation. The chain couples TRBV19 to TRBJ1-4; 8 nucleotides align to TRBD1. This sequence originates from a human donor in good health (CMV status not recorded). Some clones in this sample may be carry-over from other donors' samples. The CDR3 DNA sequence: TGTGCCATCTTAGACAGGGGCGGTGAAAAACTGTTTTTT. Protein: CAILDRGGEKLFF.